This record concerns one TCR beta chain sequence. Original handling: Reference gene primer amplification gave estimated nucleated cell counts. Clones were read by immunoSEQ multiplex PCR, and TCRdb kept only the in-frame ones, dropping some. Clone size and the V and J calls come from that table; the DNA yielded D and trimming. The table has about 180,000 clones, about four fifths seen once. This sample was taken from a study of blood T cell repertoires in COVID-19. Study-level information: The cDNA or gDNA used as material had been derived from T cells, B-cell-depleted T cells, or PBMCs.

Germline V lookup: CDR1 MNHNY, CDR2 SVGAGI (reference sequence). The V gene end was trimmed by 2 bases and the J gene end by 5 bases; junction bases not matched to a gene: 2. The CDR3 spans 15 residues. Sequencing was done on a sample of peripheral blood. The clonotype was recovered from a woman aged 55-69 years with COVID-19, enrolled during active disease. The chain combines TRBV6-6 with TRBJ2-4, with 11 bases lining up with TRBD1. CDR3 DNA: TGTGCCAGCAGTTACCAGGGACAGGGGGAAAACATTCAGTACTTC. The encoded protein is CASSYQGQGENIQYF.